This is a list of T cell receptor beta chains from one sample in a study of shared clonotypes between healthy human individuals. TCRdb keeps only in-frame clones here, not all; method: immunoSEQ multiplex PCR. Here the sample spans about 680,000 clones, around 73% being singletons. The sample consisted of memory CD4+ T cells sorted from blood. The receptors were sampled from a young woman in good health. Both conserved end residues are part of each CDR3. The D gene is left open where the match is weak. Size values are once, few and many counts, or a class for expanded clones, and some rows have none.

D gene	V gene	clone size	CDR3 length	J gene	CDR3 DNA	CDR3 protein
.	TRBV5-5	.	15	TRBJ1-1	TGTGCCAGCACCCCTTGGGAGACAGGGAACACTGAAGCTTTCTTT	CASTPWETGNTEAFF
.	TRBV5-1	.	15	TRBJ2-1	TGCGCCAGCAGACCACGCTCGGGAGCCAACAATGAGCAGTTCTTC	CASRPRSGANNEQFF
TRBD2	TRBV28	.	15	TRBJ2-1	TGTGCCAGCAGCAGCGGGACCGTATTTGTCAATGAGCAGTTCTTC	CASSSGTVFVNEQFF
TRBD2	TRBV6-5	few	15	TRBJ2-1	TGTGCCAGCAGTCTCGTCAGCGGGGCATACAATGAGCAGTTCTTC	CASSLVSGAYNEQFF
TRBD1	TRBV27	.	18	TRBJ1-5	TGTGCCACCAGCCGTGGGGCAGGGGGCATTGGGGGCAATCAGCCCCAGCATTTT	CATSRGAGGIGGNQPQHF
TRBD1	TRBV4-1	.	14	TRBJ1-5	TGCGCCAGCAGCACCGGGACAGGGCTTCAGCCCCAGCATTTT	CASSTGTGLQPQHF
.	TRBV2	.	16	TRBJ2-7	TGTGCCAGCAGTGGTCCTCGACGGGAATACTCCTACGAGCAGTACTTC	CASSGPRREYSYEQYF
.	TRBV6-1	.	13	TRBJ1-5	TGTGCCAGCAGTGGTCCGAGCAATCAGCCCCAGCATTTT	CASSGPSNQPQHF
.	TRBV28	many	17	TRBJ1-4	TGTGCCAGCAGTTTTTTAAGGATTGGACAGATTAATGAAAAACTGTTTTTT	CASSFLRIGQINEKLFF
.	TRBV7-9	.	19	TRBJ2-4	TGTGCCAGCAGCTTAGCTGGTTCCGTAACCCCGCTGGCCAAAAACATTCAGTACTTC	CASSLAGSVTPLAKNIQYF
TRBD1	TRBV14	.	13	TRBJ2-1	TGTGCCAGCAGCCAAGGGACAGGGACGTTGCAGTTCTTC	CASSQGTGTLQFF
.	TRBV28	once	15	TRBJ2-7	TGTGCCAGCAGTTTACGGGGGGCTTTGACCTACGAGCAGTACTTC	CASSLRGALTYEQYF
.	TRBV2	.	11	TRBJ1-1	TGTGCCAGCAGATCCAACACTGAAGCTTTCTTT	CASRSNTEAFF
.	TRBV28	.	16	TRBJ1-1	TGTGCCAGCGCTATAGGGACCGGGACGACGAACACTGAAGCTTTCTTT	CASAIGTGTTNTEAFF
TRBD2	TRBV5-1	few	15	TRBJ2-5	TGCGCCAGCAGCTTGCTAGCGGAGGGACAAGAGACCCAGTACTTC	CASSLLAEGQETQYF
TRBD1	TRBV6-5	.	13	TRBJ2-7	TGTGCCAGCAGTTTGGACAGGGCGGGGGAGCAGTACTTC	CASSLDRAGEQYF
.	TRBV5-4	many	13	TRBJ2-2	TGTGCCAGCAGCCGGCCGGGGACCGGGGAGCTGTTTTTT	CASSRPGTGELFF
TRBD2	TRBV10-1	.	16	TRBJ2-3	TGCGCCAGCAGTGAAAACATAGCGGGAGTAGGTGATACGCAGTATTTT	CASSENIAGVGDTQYF
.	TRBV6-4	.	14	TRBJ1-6	TGTGCCAGCAGTGACCGAGAGGCTAATTCACCCCTCCACTTT	CASSDREANSPLHF
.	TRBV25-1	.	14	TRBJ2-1	TGTGCCAGCAGTGGCCAGCAGGCTTGGGATGAGCAGTTCTTC	CASSGQQAWDEQFF
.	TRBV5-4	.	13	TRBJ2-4	TGTGCCAGCAGTCCACGAGGGGAGAACATTCAGTACTTC	CASSPRGENIQYF
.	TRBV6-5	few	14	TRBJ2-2	TGTGCCAGCAGTTACGATTCTTACACCGGGGAGCTGTTTTTT	CASSYDSYTGELFF
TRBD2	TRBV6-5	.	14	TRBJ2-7	TGTGCCAGCAGGCCGGGACTACAAGTCGACGAGCAGTACTTC	CASRPGLQVDEQYF
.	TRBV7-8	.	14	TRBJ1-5	TGTGCCAGCAGCTTAGCAGGGAACAATCAGCCCCAGCATTTT	CASSLAGNNQPQHF
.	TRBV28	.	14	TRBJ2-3	TGTGCCAGCAGCACCCCGGCTCGCACAGATACGCAGTATTTT	CASSTPARTDTQYF
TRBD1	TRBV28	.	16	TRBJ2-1	TGTGCCAGCAGTTTAATTGGGCCAGGGGGCAACAATGAGCAGTTCTTC	CASSLIGPGGNNEQFF
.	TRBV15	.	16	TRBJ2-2	TGTGCCACCAGCAGAGAGGCAGGTTCGGGCTCCGGGGAGCTGTTTTTT	CATSREAGSGSGELFF
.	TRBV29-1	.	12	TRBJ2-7	TGCAGCGTTGTAGTGGCCGGGTACGAGCAGTACTTC	CSVVVAGYEQYF
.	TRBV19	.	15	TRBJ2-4	TGTGCCAGTAGTATAGCAGCGCAGGGCAGAAACATTCAGTACTTC	CASSIAAQGRNIQYF
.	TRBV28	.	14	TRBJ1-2	TGTGCCAGCAGGCGTATCAACGGATTCGACGGCTACACCTTC	CASRRINGFDGYTF
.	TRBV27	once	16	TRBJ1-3	TGTGCCAGCAGTTCCCACAGAACCTCTGGAGGAAACACCATATATTTT	CASSSHRTSGGNTIYF
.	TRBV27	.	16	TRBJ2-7	TGTGCCAGCAGTTTATTTCTGGGTGGGGGAAACTACGAGCAGTACTTC	CASSLFLGGGNYEQYF
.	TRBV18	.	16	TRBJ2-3	TGTGCCAGCTCACCACCGAGCGGAAGTAGCACAGATACGCAGTATTTT	CASSPPSGSSTDTQYF
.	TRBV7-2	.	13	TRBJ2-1	TGTGCCAGCAGGAAAACAGGGAGAAATGAGCAGTTCTTC	CASRKTGRNEQFF
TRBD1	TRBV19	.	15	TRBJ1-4	TGTGCCAGTAGTGTCGACAGGGGATCCGGAGAAAAACTGTTTTTT	CASSVDRGSGEKLFF